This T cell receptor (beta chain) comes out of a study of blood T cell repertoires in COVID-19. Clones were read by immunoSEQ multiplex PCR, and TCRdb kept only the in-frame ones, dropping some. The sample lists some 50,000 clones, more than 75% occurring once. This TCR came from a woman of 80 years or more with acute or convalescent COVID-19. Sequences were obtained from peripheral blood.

The CDR3 DNA sequence: TGTGCCAGCAGTAGGACAGGGGGGTTCGAGCAGTACTTC. Translation gives CASSRTGGFEQYF. The rearrangement links TRBV2 to TRBJ2-7; TRBD1 matches 10 bases. This CDR3 region has 13 residues. Losses at the gene ends were 5 bases for V and 6 bases for J; bases not matched to a gene: 4. Germline CDR1 and CDR2: SNHLY and FYNNEI.